One sample yielded the 9 T cell receptor beta chains listed below, sequenced in a study of T cell repertoires in cytomegalovirus infection. These receptors are not linked to any known antigen. TCRdb reprocessed the reads with MiXCR, giving one entry per CDR3 protein. The sample carries around 500,000 distinct CDR3 sequences, roughly 43% recorded once. The source material was cultured PBMCs, sampled from culture after CMV antigen stimulation. These receptor sequences come from a human donor in good health (CMV status not recorded). Some clones in this sample may be carry-over from other donors' samples.

This clonotype was detected a few times. J is TRBJ1-1 and V is TRBV7-9; 9 nucleotides line up with TRBD1. With V trimmed by 1 base and J by 11 bases, 8 bases remained unmatched. The germline gives CDR1 SEHNR, CDR2 FQNEAQ (reference sequence). This CDR3 is built from 14 residues. Here the CDR3 DNA reads TGTGCCAGCAGCTTAGGTTCACAGGGGGCGATGGCTTTCTTT. As protein: CASSLGSQGAMAFF.

V usage is TRBV7-9 and J usage is TRBJ2-2, with D possibly matching TRBD2 (6 bases). Germline V gene lookup returns CDR1 SEHNR and CDR2 FQNEAQ (reference sequence). The germline V and J ends were trimmed by 5 bases and 1 base, with 17 bases remaining between them. The CDR3 is 17 residues long. CDR3 in amino acids: CASSPLLGTENTGELFF. The CDR3 DNA reads as TGTGCCAGCAGCCCCCTCTTAGGGACTGAGAACACCGGGGAGCTGTTTTTT. Full variable domain (outside the CDR3, taken from reference TRBV7-9 and TRBJ2-2): DTGVSQNPRHKITKRGQNVTFRCDPISEHNRLYWYRQTLGQGPEFLTYFQNEAQLEKSRLLSDRFSAERPKGSFSTLEIQRTEQGDSAMYLCASSPLLGTENTGELFFGEGSRLTVL.

V is TRBV7-9 and J is TRBJ1-1; the D gene is possibly TRBD1 (5 bases). The germline gives CDR1 SEHNR, CDR2 FQNEAQ (reference sequence). V was clipped by 6 bases and J by 5 bases, with 16 bases between them. The CDR3 is made up of 14 amino acids. The CDR3 DNA follows: TGTGCCAGCAGAAAAGAGGGGCGGTTTACTGAAGCTTTCTTT. Its translation is CASRKEGRFTEAFF.

This clonotype appeared a single time. This chain connects TRBV7-9 to TRBJ2-1; TRBD2 aligns across 12 bases. CDR1 and CDR2 from the germline V gene are SEHNR and FQNEAQ (reference sequence). The CDR3 runs to 14 residues. The ends lost 11 bases at V and 8 bases at J; junction bases unmatched: 10. CDR3 region: CACRTSGDWDEQFF. The CDR3 DNA follows: TGTGCCTGCCGGACTAGCGGGGACTGGGATGAGCAGTTCTTC.

The genes are TRBV2 and TRBJ2-1, with 11 bases identical to TRBD2. From germline, CDR1 is SNHLY and CDR2 FYNNEI. The CDR3 runs 16 residues. The J segment lost 8 bases and the V segment lost 1 base, leaving 7 bases of the junction unmatched. CDR3 sequence: CASSEVTSGRFYEQFF. CDR3 in DNA: TGTGCCAGCAGTGAAGTAACTAGCGGGAGATTCTATGAGCAGTTCTTC.

The chain joins TRBV5-1 to TRBJ2-3, with a possible D match to TRBD2 (5 bases). CDR1 SGHRS and CDR2 YFSETQ come from the germline V gene. Trimming cost V 4 bases and J 4 bases, with 19 bases left between them. This CDR3 contains 16 residues. CDR3 loop: CASSLINTGSADTQYF. The CDR3 nucleotides read TGCGCCAGCAGCCTCATCAACACGGGGTCCGCAGATACGCAGTATTTT. The whole variable domain, remainder taken from reference TRBV5-1 and TRBJ2-3, is KAGVTQTPRYLIKTRGQQVTLSCSPISGHRSVSWYQQTPGQGLQFLFEYFSETQRNKGNFPGRFSGRQFSNSRSEMNVSTLELGDSALYLCASSLINTGSADTQYFGPGTRLTVL.

The genes are TRBV6-6 and TRBJ1-5; D ambiguous. V gave up 4 bases and J gave up 4 bases, with 8 bases separating them. This CDR3 has 13 amino acids. In germline, CDR1 is MNHNY, CDR2 SVGAGI (reference sequence). CDR3 sequence reads: CASSCSENQPQHF. CDR3 DNA: TGTGCCAGCAGTTGCTCAGAAAATCAGCCCCAGCATTTT.

The V and J genes are TRBV10-3 and TRBJ2-7; the D gene is possibly TRBD2 (7 bases). CDR1 ENHRY and CDR2 SYGVKD come from the germline V gene. The V and J ends lost 8 bases and 5 bases respectively, with 16 bases between them. The CDR3 contains 13 residues. Here the CDR3 reads CAISETGGHEQYF. The CDR3 DNA is TGTGCCATCTCGGAGACGGGGGGCCACGAGCAGTACTTC.

This CDR3 reads CASSPRQGSTVNEKLFF. The CDR3 DNA is TGTGCCAGCAGTCCCCGACAGGGTAGTACCGTTAATGAAAAACTGTTTTTT. The J gene is TRBJ1-4, the V gene TRBV12-3 or TRBV12-4; 7 bases map to TRBD1. This CDR3 spans 17 amino acids. Trimming at V came to 5 bases and at J to 4 bases, leaving 13 bases not matched to a gene.